The rows below give T cell receptor beta chains drawn from one sample of a study of beta chain features in type 1 diabetes. Measured with immunoSEQ multiplex PCR; TCRdb has only the in-frame clones, and not every one. The data show approximately 170,000 clones, with roughly 9.1% seen just once and over 2% held by the top ten. Sequenced sample: central memory CD4+ T cells from blood. These receptors all come from a woman aged 18 to 35 in good health. Each CDR3 is given with its conserved first and last residue. A D gene is named only where the DNA matches it firmly. Expanded clones are given a class, and other clones once, few, many or no size at all.

CDR3 DNA: TGTGCCAGCAGTTACGGTCTCGGGGGTGGCTACACCTTC
CDR3 protein: CASSYGLGGGYTF
V gene: TRBV6-6
D gene: .
J gene: TRBJ1-2
clone size: .

CDR3 DNA: TGCGCCAGCAGCTATGATAGCGGGAGGACCGGGGAGCTGTTTTTT
CDR3 protein: CASSYDSGRTGELFF
V gene: TRBV5-1
D gene: TRBD2
J gene: TRBJ2-2
clone size: .

CDR3 DNA: TGTGCCAGCAGTGGACAGGACCCGACCATCTCTGGAAACACCATATATTTT
CDR3 protein: CASSGQDPTISGNTIYF
V gene: TRBV6-1
D gene: .
J gene: TRBJ1-3
clone size: .

CDR3 DNA: TGTGCCAGCGAATCACAGGGGGCGGTAGGGGATACGCAGTATTTT
CDR3 protein: CASESQGAVGDTQYF
V gene: TRBV6-1
D gene: TRBD1
J gene: TRBJ2-3
clone size: .

CDR3 DNA: TGCAGCGTTGGGACAGGGGGAACAGATACGCAGTATTTT
CDR3 protein: CSVGTGGTDTQYF
V gene: TRBV29-1
D gene: TRBD1
J gene: TRBJ2-3
clone size: few

CDR3 DNA: TGTGCCTGTCCTTTGGAAGCGGTGTCGCAAGGCGATGAGCAGTTCTTC
CDR3 protein: CACPLEAVSQGDEQFF
V gene: TRBV30
D gene: .
J gene: TRBJ2-1
clone size: few

CDR3 DNA: TGTGCCAGCAGCTTGTGGGGGGGATCGAATACGCAGTATTTT
CDR3 protein: CASSLWGGSNTQYF
V gene: TRBV5-6
D gene: TRBD2
J gene: TRBJ2-3
clone size: .

CDR3 DNA: TGTGCCAGCAGACTAGTAAATGAGCAGTTCTTC
CDR3 protein: CASRLVNEQFF
V gene: TRBV6-1
D gene: .
J gene: TRBJ2-1
clone size: many

CDR3 DNA: TGTGCCAGCAGCTTGGACGGGAAGGGCGCTTTCTTT
CDR3 protein: CASSLDGKGAFF
V gene: TRBV5-4
D gene: .
J gene: TRBJ1-1
clone size: few

CDR3 DNA: TGTGCCAGCAGGGACGGACAGTGGCAGCCCCAGCATTTT
CDR3 protein: CASRDGQWQPQHF
V gene: TRBV6-1
D gene: .
J gene: TRBJ1-5
clone size: few

CDR3 DNA: TGTGCCAGTAGTACCGCTTGGACAGGGGGGAACACTGAAGCTTTCTTT
CDR3 protein: CASSTAWTGGNTEAFF
V gene: TRBV19
D gene: TRBD1
J gene: TRBJ1-1
clone size: few

CDR3 DNA: TGTGCCTGGAGCCCCCAAGCGGGGGCCGAGACCCAGTACTTC
CDR3 protein: CAWSPQAGAETQYF
V gene: TRBV30
D gene: TRBD2
J gene: TRBJ2-5
clone size: few

CDR3 DNA: TGTGCCAGCAGCGTAGGGTCGTCAGGGGGTGAGCAGTTCTTC
CDR3 protein: CASSVGSSGGEQFF
V gene: TRBV9
D gene: TRBD1
J gene: TRBJ2-1
clone size: few

CDR3 DNA: TGTGCCAGCAGTCAAGCGGGGCAGACATCCCACGAGCAGTACTTC
CDR3 protein: CASSQAGQTSHEQYF
V gene: TRBV9
D gene: TRBD2
J gene: TRBJ2-7
clone size: .

CDR3 DNA: TGTGCCAGCAGTCCCCAGGGCCTTCAGCCCCAGCATTTT
CDR3 protein: CASSPQGLQPQHF
V gene: TRBV6-5
D gene: .
J gene: TRBJ1-5
clone size: few

CDR3 DNA: TGCGCCAGCAGCCTAGAGGGACTAGCGATCCAAGAGACCCAGTACTTC
CDR3 protein: CASSLEGLAIQETQYF
V gene: TRBV5-1
D gene: TRBD2
J gene: TRBJ2-5
clone size: .

CDR3 DNA: TGTGCCAGCAGCTTAGAGACCGGGAGCCAGTCGAATGAGCAGTTCTTC
CDR3 protein: CASSLETGSQSNEQFF
V gene: TRBV7-9
D gene: .
J gene: TRBJ2-1
clone size: .

CDR3 DNA: TGTGCCAGCAGCGCAAGACTAGAACACACCGGGGAGCTGTTTTTT
CDR3 protein: CASSARLEHTGELFF
V gene: TRBV9
D gene: .
J gene: TRBJ2-2
clone size: few

CDR3 DNA: TGTGCCTGGACTGGCGGGGGCGTGAACACTGAAGCTTTCTTT
CDR3 protein: CAWTGGGVNTEAFF
V gene: TRBV30
D gene: .
J gene: TRBJ1-1
clone size: .

CDR3 DNA: TGTGCCTGGGGCAGGGGGGCGTTCAACTATGGCTACACCTTC
CDR3 protein: CAWGRGAFNYGYTF
V gene: TRBV30
D gene: TRBD1
J gene: TRBJ1-2
clone size: few

CDR3 DNA: TGTGCCAGCAGCCCTATACGACTAGCGAACAATGAGCAGTTCTTC
CDR3 protein: CASSPIRLANNEQFF
V gene: TRBV9
D gene: TRBD2
J gene: TRBJ2-1
clone size: few

CDR3 DNA: TGTGCCAGAAGCACCGCCCGGACTGAAGCTTTCTTT
CDR3 protein: CARSTARTEAFF
V gene: TRBV6-4
D gene: .
J gene: TRBJ1-1
clone size: many

CDR3 DNA: TGTGCCAGCAGCCAAGAGCGGGACTGGGTTTACAATGAGCAGTTCTTC
CDR3 protein: CASSQERDWVYNEQFF
V gene: TRBV14
D gene: .
J gene: TRBJ2-1
clone size: .

CDR3 DNA: TGTGCCAGCAGCTTGGGGCTCTACAATGAGCAGTTCTTC
CDR3 protein: CASSLGLYNEQFF
V gene: TRBV5-8
D gene: .
J gene: TRBJ2-1
clone size: few

CDR3 DNA: TGTGCCAGCAGTGCGGGCGGGGCCGGGGCCAACGTCCTGACTTTC
CDR3 protein: CASSAGGAGANVLTF
V gene: TRBV2
D gene: .
J gene: TRBJ2-6
clone size: few